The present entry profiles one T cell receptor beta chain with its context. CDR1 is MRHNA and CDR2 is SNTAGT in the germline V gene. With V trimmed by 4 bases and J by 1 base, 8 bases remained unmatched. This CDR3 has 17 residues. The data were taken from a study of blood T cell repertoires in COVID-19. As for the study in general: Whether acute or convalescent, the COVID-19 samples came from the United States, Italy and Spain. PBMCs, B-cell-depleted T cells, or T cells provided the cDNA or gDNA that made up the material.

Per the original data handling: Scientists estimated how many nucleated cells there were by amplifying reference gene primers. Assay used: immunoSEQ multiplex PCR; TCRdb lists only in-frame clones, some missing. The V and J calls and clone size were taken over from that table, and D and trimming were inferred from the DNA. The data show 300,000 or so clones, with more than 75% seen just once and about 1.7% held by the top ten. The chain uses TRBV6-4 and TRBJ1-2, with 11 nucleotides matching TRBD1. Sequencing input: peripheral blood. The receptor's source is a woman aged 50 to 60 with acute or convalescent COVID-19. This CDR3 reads CASSARTGGFFNYGYTF. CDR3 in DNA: TGTGCCAGCAGTGCAAGGACAGGGGGCTTCTTTAACTATGGCTACACCTTC.